This TCR beta chain stems from a study of T-cell reconstitution after alpha-beta-depleted transplantation in children. This clonotype showed up just a few times. Unique molecular identifiers tagged the TCRbeta library. TCRdb analysed the PCR reads with MiXCR anew, one entry per CDR3 protein. The data hold some 530,000 distinct CDR3 sequences, with approximately 13% observed a single time. CDR3 length equals 14 residues. The germline V gene has CDR1 KGHDR and CDR2 SFDVKD. V was pared by 0 bases and J by 6 bases, with 8 bases between. This clonotype was sampled from a human donor who donated a stem cell graft to a child with combined immunodeficiency. The chain couples TRBV24-1 to TRBJ1-5, with D unclear. Sequenced here: PBMCs from the stem cell graft donor, sampled from the stem cell graft. CDR3 in amino acids: CATSDLQGFQPQHF. The CDR3 nucleotides are TGTGCCACCAGTGATTTGCAAGGGTTTCAGCCCCAGCATTTT.